Included here is one TCR beta chain sequence, with context. The antigen is unknown. This sample was taken from a study of T cell responses to AZD1222 COVID-19 vaccine. Whole-study context: The study pooled second doses at about 4 or about 12 weeks. Study outcomes and limitations: There were repertoire samples only from the period after the peak T cell response. Among the donors, most were white British and more were female, and clonal diversity was possibly underestimated.

TCRdb's table, derived via immunoSEQ multiplex PCR, lists solely in-frame clones and lacks some. Of 100,000 to 150,000 clones listed, approximately 89% are singletons. In germline, CDR1 is LNHDA, CDR2 SQIVND (reference sequence). Trimming left V 4 bases short and J 3 bases short, with 10 bases between. CDR3 size: 14 residues. This chain connects TRBV19 to TRBJ1-3; possibly TRBD1 for D (5 bases). This sample comprised peripheral blood, obtained on day 0 of AZD1222 vaccination. This TCR was sampled from an adult in good health. CDR3 sequence reads: CASSTAGSGNTIYF. The CDR3 DNA is TGTGCCAGTAGTACGGCAGGGAGTGGAAACACCATATATTTT. Using reference TRBV19 and TRBJ1-3 for the parts outside the CDR3, the full variable domain is DGGITQSPKYLFRKEGQNVTLSCEQNLNHDAMYWYRQDPGQGLRLIYYSQIVNDFQKGDIAEGYSVSREKKESFPLTVTSAQKNPTAFYLCASSTAGSGNTIYFGEGSWLTVV.